A single sample gave rise to the 25 T cell receptor beta chains below, sequenced in a study of CD8 T cells in Susac syndrome. A quantity of about 0.5 to 1 ug RNA underwent reverse transcription using random hexamers. MiXCR, run by TCRdb on the immunoSEQ multiplex PCR reads, gives a single entry per CDR3 protein. The data contain about 120,000 distinct CDR3 sequences, 94% of them seen just once; the ten biggest clones take up approximately 0.089%. Material for sequencing was CD4+ T cells from PBMCs. All receptors come from a human donor in good health.

The rearrangement links TRBV27 to TRBJ2-1; unclear D gene. V was trimmed by 2 bases and J by 2 bases, leaving 4 bases between them. This CDR3 comprises 13 residues. Germline CDR1 is MNHEY and CDR2 is SMNVEV (reference sequence). The CDR3 nucleotides are TGTGCCAGCAGTTTAGTAACCTACAATGAGCAGTTCTTC. Residues: CASSLVTYNEQFF.

The chain carries TRBV27 and TRBJ2-6; D is unclear. CDR3 length: 16 amino acids. The germline gives CDR1 MNHEY, CDR2 SMNVEV (reference sequence). V lost 5 bases, J lost 3 bases, and 14 bases lay in between. DNA for the CDR3: TGTGCCAGCAGTACCGACCTCCTTAGTGGGGCCAACGTCCTGACTTTC. Protein sequence: CASSTDLLSGANVLTF.

The V call is TRBV3-1, the J call TRBJ1-2; tentatively, D is TRBD1 (5 bases). The CDR3 covers 13 residues. CDR1 and CDR2 from the germline V gene are LGHDT and YNNKEL (reference sequence). Trimming shortened V by 4 bases and J by 4 bases, and 10 bases separated the two germline ends. The chain's CDR3 is CASSRGSFYGYTF. The CDR3 DNA reads as TGTGCCAGCAGCCGGGGGTCTTTCTATGGCTACACCTTC.

This chain connects TRBV20-1 to TRBJ1-4, with no clear D. V dropped 3 bases and J dropped 8 bases, with 7 bases sitting between them. Germline lookup yields CDR1 DFQATT and CDR2 SNEGSKA (reference sequence). This CDR3 comprises 11 residues. CDR3 nucleotide sequence: TGCAGTGCTAGGGGTGGGGAAAAACTGTTTTTT. Encoded protein: CSARGGEKLFF.

The chain carries TRBV2 and TRBJ2-7; D is uncertain. Between the trimmed V and J ends, which lost 7 bases and 2 bases, there was a span of 6 bases. The CDR3 runs 11 residues. Looked up from germline, CDR1 is SNHLY and CDR2 is FYNNEI. CDR3 region: CASTAAYEQYF. For the CDR3, the DNA is TGTGCCAGCACCGCGGCCTACGAGCAGTACTTC.

The chain uses TRBV5-1 and TRBJ2-6, with a possible D match to TRBD1 (6 bases). With 0 bases removed from V and 0 bases from J, the gap between germline ends came to 22 bases. The CDR3 length is 21 residues. CDR1 and CDR2 (germline): SGHRS, YFSETQ. CDR3 coding DNA: TGCGCCAGCAGCTTGGCTTTTTTGGGGGCAGGGGACCTCTCTGGGGCCAACGTCCTGACTTTC. It yields the protein CASSLAFLGAGDLSGANVLTF.

The rearrangement joins TRBV7-9 to TRBJ2-1; 9 bases agree with TRBD2. Germline-derived CDR1 and CDR2 are SEHNR and FQNEAQ (reference sequence). V lost 5 bases and J lost 6; bases outside the gene matches: 11. The CDR3 spans 16 residues. The CDR3 region is CASSPPLAGPSNEQFF. CDR3 DNA: TGTGCCAGCAGCCCTCCTCTAGCGGGACCTAGCAATGAGCAGTTCTTC.

This chain connects TRBV30 to TRBJ2-6; 9 nucleotides align to TRBD1. The ends lost 3 bases at V and 0 bases at J; junction bases unmatched: 12. This CDR3 has 19 residues. Germline-derived CDR1 and CDR2 are GTSNPN and SVGIG (reference sequence). The CDR3, as DNA: TGTGCCTGGAGAGGTCCGTGGGGACAGGGCCACTCTGGGGCCAACGTCCTGACTTTC. Translating gives CAWRGPWGQGHSGANVLTF. The complete variable domain, with remaining parts taken from reference TRBV30 and TRBJ2-6, reads SQTIHQWPATLVQPVGSPLSLECTVEGTSNPNLYWYRQAAGRGLQLLFYSVGIGQISSEVPQNLSASRPQDRQFILSSKKLLLSDSGFYLCAWRGPWGQGHSGANVLTFGAGSRLTVL.

This chain joins TRBV7-2 and TRBJ1-2; 7 bases match TRBD1. V was pared by 6 bases and J by 4 bases, with 5 bases of the junction left unmatched. The CDR3 has 13 amino acids. CDR1 is SGHTA, CDR2 FQGNSA, per germline. CDR3: CASSGPGGYGYTF. Written as DNA, the CDR3 is TGTGCCAGCAGTGGCCCAGGGGGCTATGGCTACACCTTC. Filled out from reference TRBV7-2 and TRBJ1-2, the complete variable domain reads GAGVSQSPSNKVTEKGKDVELRCDPISGHTALYWYRQSLGQGLEFLIYFQGNSAPDKSGLPSDRFSAERTGGSVSTLTIQRTQQEDSAVYLCASSGPGGYGYTFGSGTRLTVV.

CDR3 in DNA: TGTGCCAGCAGCTTAGAACAGGGCGCGCAGTTCTTC. Amino acids: CASSLEQGAQFF. This chain joins TRBV7-9 and TRBJ2-1, with D possibly matching TRBD1 (6 bases). This CDR3 region has 12 residues. CDR1 SEHNR and CDR2 FQNEAQ come from the germline V gene (reference sequence). V was pared by 1 base and J by 12 bases, with 10 bases between.

Here the CDR3 reads CASSLWGENTEAFF. The DNA for the CDR3 is TGTGCCAGCAGTTTGTGGGGCGAGAACACTGAAGCTTTCTTT. The rearrangement uses TRBV12-3 or TRBV12-4 and TRBJ1-1, with a weak D call TRBD1 (5 bases). The CDR3 length is 14 residues. V was trimmed by 3 bases and J by 1 base, leaving 9 bases between them.

The rearrangement joins TRBV2 to TRBJ2-5; 7 bases match TRBD2. With 6 bases clipped from V and 7 bases from J, the junction kept 5 bases outside the gene matches. CDR3 length: 12 amino acids. The germline V gene has CDR1 SNHLY and CDR2 FYNNEI. DNA for the CDR3: TGTGCCAGCAGGAGACTAGCTGGGACCCAGTACTTC. The encoded protein is CASRRLAGTQYF.

The chain combines TRBV9 with TRBJ2-1; 13 nucleotides line up with TRBD2. The V gene end was trimmed by 4 bases and the J gene end by 2 bases; junction bases not matched to a gene: 3. CDR3 size: 16 residues. Per the germline V gene, CDR1 is SGDLS and CDR2 is YYNGEE. This CDR3 is CASSLLAGGPYNEQFF. The CDR3 coding sequence is TGTGCCAGCAGCCTACTAGCGGGAGGGCCCTACAATGAGCAGTTCTTC.

The chain employs TRBV7-2 and TRBJ2-4; tentatively, D is TRBD1 or TRBD2 (6 bases each). The ends were cut back, 5 bases at V and 10 bases at J, with 15 bases in the middle. Germline CDR1 is SGHTA and CDR2 is FQGNSA. This CDR3 comprises 13 residues. The CDR3 sequence: CASSPPGASIQYF. For the CDR3, the DNA is TGTGCCAGCAGCCCCCCGGGGGCAAGTATTCAGTACTTC. Based on the CDR3 plus reference TRBV7-2 and TRBJ2-4, the full variable domain is GAGVSQSPSNKVTEKGKDVELRCDPISGHTALYWYRQSLGQGLEFLIYFQGNSAPDKSGLPSDRFSAERTGGSVSTLTIQRTQQEDSAVYLCASSPPGASIQYFGAGTRLSVL.

The chain joins TRBV30 to TRBJ1-5; D is possibly TRBD1 (6 bases). The CDR3 length is 18 residues. V lost 3 bases and J lost 0, with 21 bases in between. CDR1 is GTSNPN, CDR2 SVGIG, per germline (reference sequence). This CDR3 is CAWSPGRTESYSNQPQHF. Here the CDR3 DNA reads TGTGCCTGGAGCCCCGGTCGGACAGAATCTTATAGCAATCAGCCCCAGCATTTT. Filled out from reference TRBV30 and TRBJ1-5, the complete variable domain reads SQTIHQWPATLVQPVGSPLSLECTVEGTSNPNLYWYRQAAGRGLQLLFYSVGIGQISSEVPQNLSASRPQDRQFILSSKKLLLSDSGFYLCAWSPGRTESYSNQPQHFGDGTRLSIL.

The chain is built from TRBV3-1 and TRBJ2-7; D not resolved. Trimming took 4 bases from V and 4 from J, leaving 14 bases between them. CDR1 and CDR2 from the germline V gene are LGHDT and YNNKEL (reference sequence). The CDR3 sequence is 14 residues long. The CDR3 DNA is TGTGCCAGCAGCCTCCCGGACGCTGTATACGAGCAGTACTTC. As protein: CASSLPDAVYEQYF.

The J gene is TRBJ2-1, the V gene TRBV20-1, with D maybe TRBD2 (6 bases). This CDR3 comprises 14 residues. With 5 bases removed from V and 2 bases from J, the gap between germline ends came to 13 bases. From germline, CDR1 is DFQATT and CDR2 SNEGSKA (reference sequence). This CDR3 reads CSAQQAGPYNEQFF. CDR3 DNA sequence: TGCAGTGCTCAACAAGCGGGCCCCTACAATGAGCAGTTCTTC.

The rearrangement uses TRBV7-8 and TRBJ2-1; maybe TRBD2 (5 bases). CDR3 length equals 16 residues. Trimming took off 1 base at V and 0 bases at J, with 10 bases between the two ends. Per germline, CDR1 SGHVS and CDR2 FQNEAQ. This CDR3 is CASSLGAGTSYNEQFF. In DNA form, the CDR3 reads TGTGCCAGCAGCTTAGGGGCGGGTACCTCCTACAATGAGCAGTTCTTC. Full variable domain (remainder filled in from reference TRBV7-8 and TRBJ2-1): GAGVSQSPRYKVAKRGQDVALRCDPISGHVSLFWYQQALGQGPEFLTYFQNEAQLDKSGLPSDRFFAERPEGSVSTLKIQRTQQEDSAVYLCASSLGAGTSYNEQFFGPGTRLTVL.

This clonotype appeared a single time. The genes are TRBV27 and TRBJ1-6; tentatively, D is TRBD1 (5 bases). V gave up 7 bases and J gave up 7 bases, with 23 bases separating them. The CDR3 is made up of 17 amino acids. Germline CDR1 is MNHEY and CDR2 is SMNVEV (reference sequence). CDR3: CASTASGPLASNSPLHF. The CDR3 region has the DNA TGTGCCAGCACCGCGTCGGGGCCTTTGGCTTCGAATTCACCCCTCCACTTT.

This clonotype was counted only a few times. Here the CDR3 reads CASSGLAGPPYEQYF. CDR3 in DNA: TGTGCCAGCAGTGGCTTGGCGGGACCCCCCTACGAGCAGTACTTC. The chain is built from TRBV6-5 and TRBJ2-7; D might be TRBD2 (6 bases). Trimming took 5 bases from V and 2 from J, leaving 16 bases between them. The CDR3 runs to 15 residues. Germline lookup yields CDR1 MNHEY and CDR2 SVGAGI.

This rearrangement joins TRBV6-1 to TRBJ1-1, with unresolved D. This CDR3 is built from 14 residues. CDR1 is MNHNS, CDR2 SASEGT, per germline. The germline V and J ends were trimmed by 1 base and 1 base, with 7 bases remaining between them. Here the CDR3 reads CASSEGWQNTEAFF. The CDR3 nucleotides read TGTGCCAGCAGTGAAGGTTGGCAGAACACTGAAGCTTTCTTT.

This clonotype was found a few times. The V gene is TRBV28, the J gene TRBJ2-3; D is perhaps TRBD1 or TRBD2 (6 bases each). CDR1 MDHEN and CDR2 SYDVKM come from the germline V gene. The CDR3 is 15 residues long. Trimming cost V 6 bases and J 0 bases, with 13 bases left between them. The CDR3, as DNA: TGTGCCAGCAGCCTAGGGGGGACTAGCACAGATACGCAGTATTTT. Its protein is CASSLGGTSTDTQYF.

CDR3 residues: CASSVGQPYEQYF. In DNA form, the CDR3 reads TGTGCCAGCAGTGTGGGCCAACCCTACGAGCAGTACTTC. The rearrangement uses TRBV2 and TRBJ2-7; D gene ambiguous. The CDR3 has 13 residues. V lost 4 bases and J lost 2, with 9 bases in between. Germline V CDR1 and CDR2: SNHLY, FYNNEI.

This clonotype is a singleton in its sample. This rearrangement joins TRBV5-1 to TRBJ2-1, with D hard to call. The germline V gene has CDR1 SGHRS and CDR2 YFSETQ. V shed 0 bases and J shed 4 bases, with 14 bases lying between them. The CDR3 has 16 residues. CDR3 residues: CASSLVVTNTYNEQFF. The CDR3 DNA follows: TGCGCCAGCAGCTTGGTCGTCACCAACACATACAATGAGCAGTTCTTC.

The chain couples TRBV3-1 to TRBJ2-5; 8 bases are shared with TRBD2. The CDR3 totals 14 residues. Germline values: CDR1 LGHDT, CDR2 YNNKEL (reference sequence). After removal of 4 bases from V and 2 bases from J, the junction contained 3 bases not matched to a gene. The CDR3 loop is CASSRRLAQETQYF. DNA of the CDR3: TGTGCCAGCAGCCGCCGACTAGCGCAAGAGACCCAGTACTTC.